This T cell receptor beta chain was obtained from a study of regulatory T cells in long-lasting Graves disease. Overall study context: Newly diagnosed Graves' patients took antithyroid drugs under 3 months.

Specified time point: newly diagnosed GD, antithyroid drugs for less than 3 months. PBMCs were the source of the RNA used for TCR sequencing. The patients were enrolled through endocrinology in Xi'an, China. Arm-PCR of CDR3 regions and iRepertoire HTBI primers were used to build TCR beta libraries. TCRdb reprocessed the multiplex PCR reads via MiXCR and lists one record per CDR3 protein. The table has 420,000 or so distinct CDR3 sequences, roughly 17% seen once. This sample also belongs to another study, concerning T cells in Graves' hyperthyroidism and ophthalmopathy.

The input for sequencing was peripheral blood mononuclear cells (PBMCs), taken at new diagnosis, from a patient treated with antithyroid drugs. This TCR was recovered from a woman between 18 and 30 years old with Graves disease.

The chain's CDR3 is CASSFVVGTQTGELFF. In DNA, the CDR3 is TGTGCCAGCAGTTTCGTCGTAGGGACTCAGACCGGGGAGCTGTTTTTT. The rearrangement links TRBV12-3 or TRBV12-4 to TRBJ2-2; TRBD2 might be the D (6 bases). CDR3 length equals 16 residues. Trimming pared 3 bases from V and 5 bases from J, leaving 16 bases between.